This T cell receptor (beta chain) originates from a study of T cells in Graves' hyperthyroidism and ophthalmopathy. Study-wide results and caveats: Most clonotypes expanded in the thyroid (above 0.001) were also present in blood. Ophthalmopathy cases were set apart from stable hyperthyroidism by a 13 V-J model.

On the basis of clinical symptoms, serum thyroxine and TRAb, thyroid ultrasound and orbital computed tomography, diagnoses were made. 10 ml of fresh peripheral blood supplied the PBMCs. It was RNA transcripts that yielded the amplified TCR beta CDR3 regions. The study used the HTBI primer set for a first-round RT-PCR of the TCR CDR3. TCRdb itself ran the multiplex PCR reads through MiXCR, one entry per CDR3 protein. The data show more than 350,000 distinct CDR3 sequences, about a sixth seen once. The germline V gene encodes CDR1 SGHRS and CDR2 YFSETQ. The CDR3 has 15 residues. The V segment lost 1 base and the J segment 8 bases; nucleotides outside the gene matches: 10. This clonotype was recorded many times. Its antigen is still unknown.

The chain has TRBV5-1 and TRBJ1-2; 8 nucleotides line up with TRBD1. The specimen was blood. The sequence derives from a woman aged 30 to 39 with Graves' hyperthyroidism that later progressed to Graves' ophthalmopathy. The CDR3 coding sequence is TGCGCCAGCAGCTTGTCCGGACAGGGCCCTCGGGGCTACACCTTC. It specifies CASSLSGQGPRGYTF.